A selection of T cell receptor beta chains follows, all from one sample in a study of CD8 T cells in ankylosing spondylitis. TCRdb reanalysed the 5' RACE reads using MiXCR and keeps one entry per CDR3 protein. The profile shows around 390,000 distinct CDR3 sequences, 20% to 25% of them singletons. Sequenced sample: blood, either unsorted or a sorted T cell fraction (not recorded which). Receptors originate from a male donor with ankylosing spondylitis. Each CDR3 is given with its conserved first and last residue.

v_call | cdr3_aa
TRBV29-1 | CSVEKIGRESLTDTQYF
TRBV18 | CASSPGTSVHEQFF
TRBV4-2 | CASSPEGGTAGELFF
TRBV7-2 | CASSLEWGAQSEAFF
TRBV6-5 | CASSYLDRAHEQFF
TRBV20-1 | CSASTGGRETQYF
TRBV3-1 | CASSYAGAGGELFF
TRBV6-5 | CASSYLRTSGRYNEQFF
TRBV5-1 | CASSLGGSYLDEQYF
TRBV29-1 | CSVAGVQGDTQYF
TRBV29-1 | CSVSVSGFSNYGYTF